Included here is one T cell receptor (beta chain) sequence, with context. Its specificity is unknown. The CDR3 runs 17 residues. V lost 0 bases and J lost 9; bases outside the gene matches: 13. Germline CDR1 reads SGHNT; CDR2 reads YENEEA. The data originate from a study of cytomegalovirus exposure and HLA in healthy donors. The study, taken as a whole, reports: The study listed some 160 cytomegalovirus-associated TCR beta chains. In the roughly 120 validation repertoires, a later analysis found that first-cohort TCR clusters tended to co-occur.

Sequenced by immunoSEQ multiplex PCR; TCRdb stores in-frame clones only, minus some. The table includes roughly 56,000 clones, roughly 87% detected once. This chain uses TRBV11-3 with TRBJ2-1, with 8 bases aligning to TRBD1. The TCR comes from a woman aged 18-29 years in good health and CMV-seronegative. Sequencing was performed on PBMCs. CDR3 nucleotides: TGTGCCAGCAGCTTAGAGGGGCTTGGACAGGGTATCGGTGAGCAGTTCTTC. Residues: CASSLEGLGQGIGEQFF.